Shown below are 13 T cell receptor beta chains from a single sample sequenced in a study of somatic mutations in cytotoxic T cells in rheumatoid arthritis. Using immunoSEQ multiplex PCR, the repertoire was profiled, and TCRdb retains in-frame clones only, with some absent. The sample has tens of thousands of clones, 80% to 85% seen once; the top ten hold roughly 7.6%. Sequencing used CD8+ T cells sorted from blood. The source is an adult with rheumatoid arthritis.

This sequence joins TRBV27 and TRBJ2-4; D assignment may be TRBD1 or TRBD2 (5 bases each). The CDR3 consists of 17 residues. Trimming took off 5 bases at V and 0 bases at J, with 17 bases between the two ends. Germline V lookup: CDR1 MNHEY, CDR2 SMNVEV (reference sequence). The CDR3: CASSTRDGPRAKNIQYF. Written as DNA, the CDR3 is TGTGCCAGCAGTACCCGGGACGGACCGAGAGCCAAAAACATTCAGTACTTC.

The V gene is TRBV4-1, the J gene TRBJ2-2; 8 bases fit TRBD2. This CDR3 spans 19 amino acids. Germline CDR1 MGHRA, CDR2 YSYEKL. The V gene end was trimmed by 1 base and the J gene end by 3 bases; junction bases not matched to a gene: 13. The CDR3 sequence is CASSQGDSGTRRDTGELFF. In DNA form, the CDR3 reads TGCGCCAGCAGCCAAGGTGATAGCGGGACCCGGCGGGACACCGGGGAGCTGTTTTTT.

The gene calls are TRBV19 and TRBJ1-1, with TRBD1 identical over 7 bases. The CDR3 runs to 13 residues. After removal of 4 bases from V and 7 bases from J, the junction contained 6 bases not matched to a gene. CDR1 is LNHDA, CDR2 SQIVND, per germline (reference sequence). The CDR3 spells CASSTGTALEAFF. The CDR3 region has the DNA TGTGCCAGTAGTACCGGGACAGCCCTTGAAGCTTTCTTT.

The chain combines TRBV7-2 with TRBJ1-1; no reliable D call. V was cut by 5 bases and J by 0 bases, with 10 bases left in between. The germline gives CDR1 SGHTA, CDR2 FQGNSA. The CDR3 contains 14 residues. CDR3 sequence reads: CASSPRTVNTEAFF. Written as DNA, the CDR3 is TGTGCCAGCAGCCCAAGGACGGTGAACACTGAAGCTTTCTTT.

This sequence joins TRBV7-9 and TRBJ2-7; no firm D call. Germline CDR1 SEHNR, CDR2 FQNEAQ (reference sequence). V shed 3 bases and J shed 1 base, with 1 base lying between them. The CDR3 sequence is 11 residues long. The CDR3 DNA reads TGTGCCAGCAGCTTGTCCTACGAGCAGTACTTC. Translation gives CASSLSYEQYF. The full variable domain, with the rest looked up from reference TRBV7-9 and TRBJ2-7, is DTGVSQNPRHKITKRGQNVTFRCDPISEHNRLYWYRQTLGQGPEFLTYFQNEAQLEKSRLLSDRFSAERPKGSFSTLEIQRTEQGDSAMYLCASSLSYEQYFGPGTRLTVT.

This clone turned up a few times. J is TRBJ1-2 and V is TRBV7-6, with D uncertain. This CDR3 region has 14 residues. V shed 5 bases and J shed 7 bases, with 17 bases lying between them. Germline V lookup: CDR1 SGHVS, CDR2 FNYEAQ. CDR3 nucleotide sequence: TGTGCCAGCAGCCCCCGGGAAAGGACGAGTGGCTACACCTTC. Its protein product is CASSPRERTSGYTF. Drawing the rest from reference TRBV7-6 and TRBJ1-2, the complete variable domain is GAGVSQSPRYKVTKRGQDVALRCDPISGHVSLYWYRQALGQGPEFLTYFNYEAQQDKSGLPNDRFSAERPEGSISTLTIQRTEQRDSAMYRCASSPRERTSGYTFGSGTRLTVV.

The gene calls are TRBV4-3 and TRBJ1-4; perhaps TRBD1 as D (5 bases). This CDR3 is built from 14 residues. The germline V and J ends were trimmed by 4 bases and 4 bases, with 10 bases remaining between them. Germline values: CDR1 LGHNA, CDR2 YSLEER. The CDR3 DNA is TGCGCCAGCAGCCCGGGGACGGGTAATGAAAAACTGTTTTTT. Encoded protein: CASSPGTGNEKLFF.

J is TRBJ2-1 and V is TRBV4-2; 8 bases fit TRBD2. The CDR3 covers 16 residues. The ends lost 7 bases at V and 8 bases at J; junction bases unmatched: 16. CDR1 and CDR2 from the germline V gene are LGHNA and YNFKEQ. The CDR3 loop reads CASTSRPAGELHEQFF. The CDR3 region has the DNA TGTGCCAGCACCTCCCGACCAGCGGGGGAACTCCATGAGCAGTTCTTC.

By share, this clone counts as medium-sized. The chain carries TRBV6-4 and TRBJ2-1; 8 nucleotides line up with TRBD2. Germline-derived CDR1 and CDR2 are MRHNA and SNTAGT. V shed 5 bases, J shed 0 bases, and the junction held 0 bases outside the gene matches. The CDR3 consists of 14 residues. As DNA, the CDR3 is TGTGCCAGCAGTCGGGAGGGCTCCTACAATGAGCAGTTCTTC. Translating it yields CASSREGSYNEQFF.

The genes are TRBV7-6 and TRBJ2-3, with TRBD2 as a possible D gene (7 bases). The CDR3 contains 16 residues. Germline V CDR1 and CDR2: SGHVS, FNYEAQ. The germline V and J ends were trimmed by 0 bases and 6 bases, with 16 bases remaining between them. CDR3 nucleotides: TGTGCCAGCAGCTTAGCGACGGCGGGGGCCCCGGATACGCAGTATTTT. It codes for CASSLATAGAPDTQYF. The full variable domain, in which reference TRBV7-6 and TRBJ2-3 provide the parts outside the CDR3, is GAGVSQSPRYKVTKRGQDVALRCDPISGHVSLYWYRQALGQGPEFLTYFNYEAQQDKSGLPNDRFSAERPEGSISTLTIQRTEQRDSAMYRCASSLATAGAPDTQYFGPGTRLTVL.

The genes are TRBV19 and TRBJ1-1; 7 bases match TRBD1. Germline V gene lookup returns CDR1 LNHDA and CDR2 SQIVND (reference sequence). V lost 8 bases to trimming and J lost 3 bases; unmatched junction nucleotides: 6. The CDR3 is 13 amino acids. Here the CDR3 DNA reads TGTGCCAGTGGGACAGAGGCGTACACTGAAGCTTTCTTT. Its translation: CASGTEAYTEAFF.

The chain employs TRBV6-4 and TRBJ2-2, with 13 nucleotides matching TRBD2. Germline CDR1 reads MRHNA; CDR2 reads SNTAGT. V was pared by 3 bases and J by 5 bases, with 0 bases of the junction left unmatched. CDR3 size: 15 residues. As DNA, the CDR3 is TGTGCCAGCAGTGAACTAGCGGGGGGGACCGGGGAGCTGTTTTTT. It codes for CASSELAGGTGELFF.

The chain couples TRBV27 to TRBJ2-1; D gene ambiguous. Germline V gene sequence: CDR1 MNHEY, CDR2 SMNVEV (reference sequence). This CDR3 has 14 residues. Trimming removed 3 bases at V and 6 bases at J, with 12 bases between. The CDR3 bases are TGTGCCAGCAGTTTTTCGAGCGCCACCAATGAGCAGTTCTTC. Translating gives CASSFSSATNEQFF.